The clone carrying this T cell receptor (beta chain) came up a few times. Its antigen is not identified. The data were taken from a study of T-cell memory formation after mild COVID-19. Points from the study as a whole: Clones contracting over day 15 to 85 were CD4/CD8 balanced, with later expanders leaning CD4+.

The germline CDR1 and CDR2 sequences are SGHTA and FQGNSA. Between the trimmed V and J ends, which lost 2 bases and 12 bases, there was a span of 17 bases. The length of the CDR3 is 15 residues. Constant-segment-primed 5'RACE gave TCR alpha and TCR beta cDNA libraries with sample barcodes and UMIs. TCRdb independently ran MiXCR on the 5' RACE reads; one entry per CDR3 protein. The sample carries around 300,000 distinct CDR3 sequences, about an eighth recorded once. Sample: PBMCs or a T cell subset sorted from them (not recorded which). This TCR was recovered from a man aged 18 to 29 who had mild COVID-19 (a few samples of this study predate the infection). Cell type and time point are not known. The chain joins TRBV7-2 to TRBJ2-6; D remains ambiguous. This chain's CDR3 is CASSLRSGGPTVLTF. CDR3 nucleotides: TGTGCCAGCAGCTTAAGATCCGGCGGTCCAACCGTCCTGACTTTC.